A single sample is the source of the 13 T cell receptor beta chains below, sequenced in a study of T cells after yellow fever vaccination (dated by TCRdb to the late 2010s). Library generation was performed with 5' RACE. The instrument was an Illumina HiSeq 2500. The public reads were reprocessed in TCRdb via fastp at Q25 and MiXCR, keeping in-frame beta chains. Every entry covers one CDR3 protein and lists the most common genes and DNA from its rows. The sample data list just under 600,000 distinct CDR3 sequences, and roughly 13% of these were observed just once. Over 11% of the sample goes to the ten largest clones. The treatment or condition tag for this specimen amounts to: live attenuated yellow fever vaccine strain. The starting material was PBMCs, obtained on the day of the yellow fever booster vaccination. The receptors were gathered from a man aged 30 to 45 who received the YFV17D yellow fever vaccine.

In DNA, the CDR3 is TGTGCCAGCAGCTTAACCAGCGACCAAGAGACCCAGTACTTC. Residues: CASSLTSDQETQYF. V gene TRBV5-4 combines with J gene TRBJ2-5; D uncertain. V was pared by 2 bases and J by 0 bases, with 8 bases between. Looked up from germline, CDR1 is SGHNT and CDR2 is YYREEE (reference sequence). CDR3 length: 14 amino acids.

The rearrangement links TRBV6-6 to TRBJ2-7; D perhaps matches TRBD2 (6 bases). Trimming removed 4 bases from V and 6 bases from J, with 13 bases in between. Germline CDR1 is MNHNY and CDR2 is SVGAGI (reference sequence). The CDR3 has 13 amino acids. In DNA, the CDR3 is TGTGCCAGCAGTTTAACTAGCAATAGCGAGCAGTACTTC. It yields the protein CASSLTSNSEQYF.

This chain connects TRBV5-1 to TRBJ1-1; D is uncertain. V lost 6 bases and J 5 bases, leaving 17 bases between the germline ends. Germline-derived CDR1 and CDR2 are SGHRS and YFSETQ. The CDR3 runs 14 residues. The CDR3 sequence is CASTNVDGRTEAFF. DNA of the CDR3: TGCGCCAGCACCAATGTGGACGGTAGGACTGAAGCTTTCTTT.

V is TRBV12-3 or TRBV12-4 and J is TRBJ1-5, with D uncertain. Trimming took 4 bases from V and 3 from J, leaving 10 bases between them. CDR3 length equals 14 residues. The CDR3 loop reads CASSSGVINQPQHF. For the CDR3, the DNA is TGTGCCAGCAGTTCCGGGGTCATCAATCAGCCCCAGCATTTT.

This clonotype has a handful of counts. The chain combines TRBV15 with TRBJ1-4; no clear D gene. CDR1 and CDR2 from the germline V gene are LNHNV and YYDKDF (reference sequence). V dropped 0 bases and J dropped 8 bases, with 13 bases sitting between them. This CDR3 contains 15 residues. CDR3 coding DNA: TGTGCCACCAGCAGAGATTCCCCGGGCCGAGAAAAACTGTTTTTT. The encoded protein is CATSRDSPGREKLFF. The whole variable domain, filled in from reference TRBV15 and TRBJ1-4, reads DAMVIQNPRYQVTQFGKPVTLSCSQTLNHNVMYWYQQKSSQAPKLLFHYYDKDFNNEADTPDNFQSRRPNTSFCFLDIRSPGLGDTAMYLCATSRDSPGREKLFFGSGTQLSVL.

This clonotype was observed at least ten times. The V gene is TRBV7-2, the J gene TRBJ2-7, with D tentatively TRBD1 (6 bases). Between the trimmed V and J ends, which lost 0 bases and 0 bases, there was a span of 6 bases. Germline V gives CDR1 SGHTA, CDR2 FQGNSA. This CDR3 spans 14 amino acids. The CDR3 DNA sequence: TGTGCCAGCAGCTTAGCGACAGGCTCCTACGAGCAGTACTTC. Translating gives CASSLATGSYEQYF. The full variable domain, its missing parts supplied by reference TRBV7-2 and TRBJ2-7, is GAGVSQSPSNKVTEKGKDVELRCDPISGHTALYWYRQSLGQGLEFLIYFQGNSAPDKSGLPSDRFSAERTGGSVSTLTIQRTQQEDSAVYLCASSLATGSYEQYFGPGTRLTVT.

The chain uses TRBV12-3 or TRBV12-4 and TRBJ1-4, with TRBD1 identical over 9 bases. Trimming cost V 7 bases and J 8 bases; bases outside gene matches: 8. The CDR3 runs 14 residues. CDR3 sequence (DNA): TGTGCCAGCAAAACCGGGACAGGGCGAGAAAAACTGTTTTTT. This translates into CASKTGTGREKLFF.

V is TRBV20-1 and J is TRBJ2-1; D is undetermined. Germline lookup yields CDR1 DFQATT and CDR2 SNEGSKA (reference sequence). V lost 3 bases and J 4 bases, leaving 13 bases between the germline ends. This CDR3 contains 14 residues. The CDR3 loop reads CSARGPVLYNEQFF. CDR3 nucleotide sequence: TGCAGTGCTAGGGGCCCGGTCCTTTACAATGAGCAGTTCTTC.

V gene TRBV5-4 combines with J gene TRBJ2-2; TRBD2 aligns across 11 bases. Germline CDR1 is SGHNT and CDR2 is YYREEE (reference sequence). The CDR3 is made up of 16 amino acids. Unmatched junction bases numbered 4, after V lost 4 bases and J lost 2 bases. The CDR3 nucleotides are TGTGCCAGCAGCCCTAGCGGGAGGATTAACACCGGGGAGCTGTTTTTT. Encoded protein: CASSPSGRINTGELFF.

This clonotype showed up just a few times. This chain uses TRBV6-5 with TRBJ2-4; the D gene could be TRBD1 or TRBD2 (5 bases each). V lost 2 bases and J lost 1, with 18 bases in between. The germline CDR1 and CDR2 sequences are MNHEY and SVGAGI. This CDR3 region has 18 residues. CDR3 DNA sequence: TGTGCCAGCAGTTACGAGGGTGGGCTTGCAGGGGCCAAAAACATTCAGTACTTC. Its protein is CASSYEGGLAGAKNIQYF.

The chain recombines TRBV10-2 with TRBJ2-5; D remains ambiguous. The CDR3 covers 13 residues. The germline V gene encodes CDR1 WSHSY and CDR2 SAAADI. V dropped 0 bases and J dropped 5 bases, with 7 bases sitting between them. The CDR3 here is CASSESFWETQYF. The CDR3 nucleotides read TGCGCCAGCAGTGAGTCGTTTTGGGAGACCCAGTACTTC.

This clonotype turned up a few times. J is TRBJ2-5 and V is TRBV5-6; 8 nucleotides match TRBD1. The germline CDR1 and CDR2 sequences are SGHDT and YYEEEE. The CDR3 is 16 residues long. J lost 1 base, V lost 1 base, and 6 bases had no gene match. This CDR3 reads CASSLRTGITQETQYF. The CDR3, as DNA: TGTGCCAGCAGCTTGAGGACAGGGATAACCCAAGAGACCCAGTACTTC.

The chain is built from TRBV5-5 and TRBJ2-5; no reliable D call. The CDR3 runs 14 residues. Germline V gene sequence: CDR1 SGHKS, CDR2 YYEKEE (reference sequence). V dropped 0 bases and J dropped 3 bases, with 9 bases sitting between them. The CDR3 DNA sequence: TGTGCCAGCAGCTTGGAGAGAGGTGAAGAGACCCAGTACTTC. It encodes CASSLERGEETQYF.